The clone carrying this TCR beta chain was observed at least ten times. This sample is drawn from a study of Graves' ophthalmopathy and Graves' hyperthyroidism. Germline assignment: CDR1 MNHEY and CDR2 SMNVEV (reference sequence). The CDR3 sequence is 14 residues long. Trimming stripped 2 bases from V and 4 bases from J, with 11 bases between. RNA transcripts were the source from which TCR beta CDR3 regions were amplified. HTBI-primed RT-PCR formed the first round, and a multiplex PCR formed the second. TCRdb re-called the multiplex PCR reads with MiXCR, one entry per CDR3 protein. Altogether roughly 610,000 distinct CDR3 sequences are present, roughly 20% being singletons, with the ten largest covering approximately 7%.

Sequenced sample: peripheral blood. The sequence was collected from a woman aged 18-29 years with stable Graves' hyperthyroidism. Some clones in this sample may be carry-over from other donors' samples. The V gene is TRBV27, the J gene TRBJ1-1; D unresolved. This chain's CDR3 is CASSLTGVTTEAFF. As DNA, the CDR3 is TGTGCCAGCAGTTTAACCGGGGTGACCACTGAAGCTTTCTTT.